A selection of T cell receptor beta chains follows, all from one sample in a study of response to subunit inactivated influenza vaccine. One entry per CDR3 protein, called by TCRdb with MiXCR from the RT-PCR reads. The sample consists of fewer than 250,000 distinct CDR3 sequences, about an eighth of them appearing once. The starting material was CD8+ T cells sorted from PBMCs, obtained around 5 days after vaccination. The receptors come from a man aged 50-60 years who received an inactivated influenza vaccine. The CDR3 runs from the conserved cysteine through the conserved F or W. A D gene is named only where the DNA matches it firmly. For some rows the clone size is stated as once, few or many, or as a class when expanded; others skip it.

TRBJ2-5 | TRBD1 | few | TRBV7-9 | TGTGCCAGCAGCCTGCCGGACAGGGGCTCACAAGAGACCCAGTACTTC | CASSLPDRGSQETQYF
TRBJ2-7 | - | - | TRBV27 | TGTGCCAGCAGTTTGGTGCCAGCCTACGAGCAGTACTTC | CASSLVPAYEQYF
TRBJ2-1 | TRBD2 | many | TRBV12-5 | TGTGCTAGTGGCACGACTAGCGGGGGAGATGAGCAGTTCTTC | CASGTTSGGDEQFF
TRBJ2-1 | TRBD2 | - | TRBV3-1 | TGTGCCAGCAGCCAAGTTGGGGCTAGCGGGGGGAAAAACAATGAGCAGTTCTTC | CASSQVGASGGKNNEQFF
TRBJ1-3 | - | few | TRBV20-1 | TGCAGTGCTAGAGTGGAGCACTCTGGAAACACCATATATTTT | CSARVEHSGNTIYF
TRBJ2-7 | - | few | TRBV7-2 | TGTGCCAGCAGCCCCGCCTGGGCAGGAACCTACGAGCAGTACTTC | CASSPAWAGTYEQYF
TRBJ1-6 | - | many | TRBV4-3 | TGCGCCAGCAGCCAAGAAGAGGGCCCGAATTCACCCCTCCACTTT | CASSQEEGPNSPLHF
TRBJ1-2 | TRBD1 | few | TRBV15 | TGTGCCACCAGCAGTGGACAGGGTGGCTATGGCTACACCTTC | CATSSGQGGYGYTF
TRBJ2-7 | - | - | TRBV7-9 | TGTGCCAGCAGCTTAGGTGTCGTGGGACCTGACTACGAGCAGTACTTC | CASSLGVVGPDYEQYF
TRBJ2-7 | - | many | TRBV20-1 | TGCAGTGCTAGAGGGGGCAGTTCGTACGAGCAGTACTTC | CSARGGSSYEQYF
TRBJ1-1 | - | - | TRBV7-9 | TGTGCCAGCAGCTCGCTGGGGACTGAAGCTTTCTTT | CASSSLGTEAFF
TRBJ2-1 | - | many | TRBV20-1 | TGCAGTGCTAGAGGAGCGGAGACCTACAATGAGCAGTTCTTC | CSARGAETYNEQFF
TRBJ2-5 | - | few | TRBV12-3/TRBV12-4 | TGTGCCAGCACACAGGGCGGGGAGTCGTTAGAGACCCAGTACTTC | CASTQGGESLETQYF
TRBJ1-1 | - | few | TRBV7-2 | TGTGCCAGCAGCTTAGTCCCCACTGAAGCTTTCTTT | CASSLVPTEAFF
TRBJ2-1 | - | - | TRBV19 | TGTGCCAGTAGTATAGTTTGGCAAAGGGGCGGCAATGAGCAGTTCTTC | CASSIVWQRGGNEQFF
TRBJ2-2 | TRBD1 | few | TRBV11-2 | TGTGCCAGCAGCTCCACCGGGACAGGGGGCTTGGGCGGGGAGCTGTTTTTT | CASSSTGTGGLGGELFF
TRBJ2-1 | TRBD2 | - | TRBV28 | TGTGCCAGCAGTTCCTTAACGAGCGGGGTCTACAATGAGCAGTTCTTC | CASSSLTSGVYNEQFF
TRBJ2-1 | - | few | TRBV12-3/TRBV12-4 | TGTGCCAGCATTCCCCGGTTGAGAGGGGATGAGCAGTTCTTC | CASIPRLRGDEQFF
TRBJ2-1 | - | few | TRBV28 | TGTGCCAGCACGTCGCCCTACAATGAGCAGTTCTTC | CASTSPYNEQFF
TRBJ2-5 | - | - | TRBV7-9 | TGTGCCAGCAGCTTGGACAACCAAGAGACCCAGTACTTC | CASSLDNQETQYF
TRBJ2-7 | - | many | TRBV7-2 | TGTGCCAGCAGTCTAGACAGCGGTAGCTCCTACGAGCAGTACTTC | CASSLDSGSSYEQYF
TRBJ1-1 | - | few | TRBV10-3 | TGTGCCATCAGTGATATTTCGTGGACGGGATTACCAGGGAACACTGAAGCTTTCTTT | CAISDISWTGLPGNTEAFF
TRBJ2-7 | TRBD2 | few | TRBV7-2 | TGTGCCAGCAGCTTCGGGGGGACGGTCTACGAGCAGTACTTC | CASSFGGTVYEQYF
TRBJ2-1 | TRBD2 | - | TRBV7-9 | TGTGTCAGCAGCCCTAATCGGCGGGGGAGCTCCTACAATGAGCAGTTCTTC | CVSSPNRRGSSYNEQFF
TRBJ2-1 | TRBD2 | - | TRBV9 | TGTGCCAGCAGCGTAAGCATAGCGGGACGGGAAAATGAGCAGTTCTTC | CASSVSIAGRENEQFF
TRBJ1-5 | - | - | TRBV7-8 | TGTGCCAGCAGCCCCCATGTAACAGCCTGGAAGCATTTT | CASSPHVTAWKHF
TRBJ2-5 | - | - | TRBV3-1 | TGTGCCAGCAGCCAAGGCACGGGCGGGTACCAAGAGACCCAGTACTTC | CASSQGTGGYQETQYF
TRBJ2-2 | TRBD1 | - | TRBV7-9 | TGTGCCAGCAGCCGAACAGGGGTCGGCACCGGGGAGCTGTTTTTT | CASSRTGVGTGELFF
TRBJ2-7 | TRBD2 | few | TRBV5-1 | TGCGCCAGCAGCCTGAGCGGGGGGCGATACGAGCAGTACTTC | CASSLSGGRYEQYF
TRBJ1-5 | TRBD1 | - | TRBV28 | TGTGCCAGCAGTGCCCCCTACCCCCCAGACAGGGCGAATAGCAATCAGCCCCAGCATTTT | CASSAPYPPDRANSNQPQHF
TRBJ2-7 | - | - | TRBV6-2/TRBV6-3 | TGTGCCAGCAGTTATTGGACCGGGGCCGGGGAGCAGTACTTC | CASSYWTGAGEQYF
TRBJ2-1 | - | - | TRBV10-3 | TGTGCCATCAGTGAGCCGGGAAACTACAATGAGCAGTTCTTC | CAISEPGNYNEQFF
TRBJ2-7 | - | - | TRBV27 | TGTGCCAGCACTACCATAGGAGGGATTTCTCACGAGCAGTACTTC | CASTTIGGISHEQYF
TRBJ2-7 | - | - | TRBV27 | TGTGCCAGCAGTCGCCACACGCTGGGGGGCCTTTACGAGCAGTACTTC | CASSRHTLGGLYEQYF
TRBJ2-7 | - | - | TRBV2 | TGTGCCAGCAGGGACAGATATTACGAGCAGTACTTC | CASRDRYYEQYF
TRBJ1-1 | - | few | TRBV7-2 | TGTGCCAGCAGCCCGTGGACTGTTGAAGCTTTCTTT | CASSPWTVEAFF
TRBJ2-7 | - | - | TRBV12-3/TRBV12-4 | TGTGCCAGCAACCCGACGGGGGTTTCCTACGAGCAGTACTTC | CASNPTGVSYEQYF
TRBJ2-7 | - | - | TRBV20-1 | TGCAGTGCTTGGAGTACTTGGGCAGAGTCCTACGAGCAGTACTTC | CSAWSTWAESYEQYF
TRBJ1-1 | - | - | TRBV20-1 | TGCAGTGCTCAACTTGTTGGAATGGGTACTGAAGCTTTCTTT | CSAQLVGMGTEAFF
TRBJ2-7 | - | few | TRBV6-5 | TGTGCCAGCAGTTACGATGACAACGAGCAGTACTTC | CASSYDDNEQYF
TRBJ2-3 | - | many | TRBV4-2 | TGTGCCAGCAGCCAAGATGGTCCAGCGGCCAGCACAGATACGCAGTATTTT | CASSQDGPAASTDTQYF
TRBJ2-1 | - | - | TRBV20-1 | TGCAGTGCTAGAGATCGTGGGGGGGCCGACAATGAGCAGTTCTTC | CSARDRGGADNEQFF